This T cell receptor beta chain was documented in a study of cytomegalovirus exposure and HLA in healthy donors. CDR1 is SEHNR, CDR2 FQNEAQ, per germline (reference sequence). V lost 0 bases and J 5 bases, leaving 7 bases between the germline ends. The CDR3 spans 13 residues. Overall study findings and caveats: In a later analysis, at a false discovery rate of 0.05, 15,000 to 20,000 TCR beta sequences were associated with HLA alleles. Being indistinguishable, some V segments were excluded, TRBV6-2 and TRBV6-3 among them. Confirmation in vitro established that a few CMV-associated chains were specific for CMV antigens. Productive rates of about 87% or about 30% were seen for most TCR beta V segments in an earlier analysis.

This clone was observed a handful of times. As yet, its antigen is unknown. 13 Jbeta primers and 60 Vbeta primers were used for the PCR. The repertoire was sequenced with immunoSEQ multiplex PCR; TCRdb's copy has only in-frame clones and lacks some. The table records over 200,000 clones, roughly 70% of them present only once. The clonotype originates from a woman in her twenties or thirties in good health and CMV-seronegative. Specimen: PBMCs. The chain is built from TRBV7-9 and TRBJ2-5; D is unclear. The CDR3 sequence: CASSLAQMETQYF. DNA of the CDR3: TGTGCCAGCAGCTTAGCTCAGATGGAGACCCAGTACTTC.